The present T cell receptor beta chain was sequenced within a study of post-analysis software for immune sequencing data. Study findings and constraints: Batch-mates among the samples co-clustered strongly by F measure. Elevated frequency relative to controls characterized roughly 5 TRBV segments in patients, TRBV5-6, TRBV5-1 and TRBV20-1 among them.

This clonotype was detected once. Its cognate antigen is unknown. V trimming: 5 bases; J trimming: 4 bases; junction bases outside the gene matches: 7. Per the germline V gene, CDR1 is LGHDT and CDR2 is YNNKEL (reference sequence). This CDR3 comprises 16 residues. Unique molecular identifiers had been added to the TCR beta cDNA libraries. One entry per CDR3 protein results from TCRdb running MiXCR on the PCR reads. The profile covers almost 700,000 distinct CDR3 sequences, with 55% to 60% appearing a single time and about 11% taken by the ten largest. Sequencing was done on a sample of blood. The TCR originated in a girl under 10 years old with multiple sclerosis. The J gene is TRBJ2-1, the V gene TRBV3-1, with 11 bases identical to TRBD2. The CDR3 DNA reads TGTGCCAGCAGCACACTAGCGGGGGCCGGATACAATGAGCAGTTCTTC. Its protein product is CASSTLAGAGYNEQFF.